This T cell receptor (beta chain) was sequenced in a study of fetal regulatory T cell absence and autoimmunity. Regarding the study as a whole: TRB gene family usage was broadly similar in cord blood and pancreas. Compared with cord blood, pancreas showed oligoclonal TCR enrichment, some clones over 80-fold.

In regard to this clone: The antigen remains undetermined.

Sequencing was at survey level. The table came from immunoSEQ multiplex PCR; TCRdb's copy has only in-frame clones and leaves some out. The table shows 85,000 to 100,000 clones, with around 72% occurring only once. Trimming took off 4 bases at V and 5 bases at J, with 11 bases between the two ends. Germline loops: CDR1 KGHSY, CDR2 FQNENV. The CDR3 is 13 amino acids. This TCR was recovered from a male donor with IPEX syndrome. Sequencing input: pancreas tissue. The chain carries TRBV16 and TRBJ1-2; maybe TRBD1 (6 bases). As DNA, the CDR3 is TGTGCCAGCAGCCCTGGACAGTTTTATGGCTACACCTTC. Amino acid sequence: CASSPGQFYGYTF.